The sequence of this T cell receptor beta chain was determined in a study of cytomegalovirus exposure and HLA in healthy donors. The CDR3 is made up of 17 amino acids. With 0 bases removed from V and 7 bases from J, the gap between germline ends came to 16 bases. Germline assignment: CDR1 LGHNA and CDR2 YNFKEQ. Notes on the study in general: Follow-up analysis later connected one missense variant in DCLRE1C with trimming of TCR beta V- and J-genes.

A multiplex PCR was run with 60 Vbeta primers and 13 Jbeta primers. The table came from immunoSEQ multiplex PCR; TCRdb's copy has only in-frame clones and leaves some out. The sample holds 70,000 to 95,000 clones; 80% are singletons and the top ten take approximately 1.1%. As for this clone: As yet, its antigen is unknown.

This TCR was recovered from a male donor in good health and CMV-seronegative. The rearrangement joins TRBV4-2 to TRBJ1-6; TRBD1 is a possible D gene (6 bases). The sequencing sample was made of PBMCs. The CDR3 nucleotides read TGTGCCAGCAGCCAAGATTTGGCGAACAGGGCCAATTCACCCCTCCACTTT. It is translated as CASSQDLANRANSPLHF.